Below, 32 T cell receptor beta chains from the same sample are listed, as sequenced in a study of monozygotic twins with cystic fibrosis (dated by TCRdb to about 2021). The protocol used for the library was the immunoSEQ multiplex PCR assay. TCRdb holds this immuneACCESS table with in-frame rearrangements only. Some clones are missing; in checked studies, unresolved V genes explain under half, and the rest has no known cause. This sample comprises about 30,000 clones, about nine tenths of them detected only once. Approximately 0.5% of the sample is taken by the ten largest. Source material: blood. These receptors all come from a girl between 2 and 10 years old with cystic fibrosis.

The rearrangement uses TRBV5-6 and TRBJ1-5, with TRBD1 as a possible D gene (5 bases). Germline assignment: CDR1 SGHDT and CDR2 YYEEEE. Trimming left V 3 bases short and J 3 bases short, with 7 bases between. This CDR3 comprises 13 residues. The DNA of the CDR3 is TGTGCCAGCAGCTCGGGGCTCAATCAGCCCCAGCATTTT. Protein: CASSSGLNQPQHF.

The V gene is TRBV6-4, the J gene TRBJ2-2; D gene ambiguous. Germline V gene lookup returns CDR1 MRHNA and CDR2 SNTAGT. The CDR3 consists of 13 residues. The V and J ends lost 3 bases and 2 bases respectively, with 4 bases between them. This chain's CDR3 is CASSEGNTGELFF. The DNA of the CDR3 is TGTGCCAGCAGTGAGGGAAACACCGGGGAGCTGTTTTTT.

The chain combines TRBV30 with TRBJ1-3, with 7 nucleotides matching TRBD1. Germline V gene lookup returns CDR1 GTSNPN and CDR2 SVGIG (reference sequence). The CDR3 spans 15 residues. Losses at the gene ends were 0 bases for V and 4 bases for J; bases not matched to a gene: 6. The CDR3 bases are TGTGCCTGGAGTGTAGGGGGGACAGTAGGAAACACCATATATTTT. Translated: CAWSVGGTVGNTIYF.

The V call is TRBV27, the J call TRBJ2-7, with D perhaps TRBD2 (5 bases). The CDR3 sequence is 15 residues long. Trimming removed 3 bases from V and 5 bases from J, with 17 bases in between. CDR1 and CDR2 from the germline V gene are MNHEY and SMNVEV (reference sequence). Here the CDR3 reads CASSLPASGFNEQYF. Written as DNA, the CDR3 is TGTGCCAGCAGTTTGCCTGCCTCGGGGTTCAACGAGCAGTACTTC.

CDR3 coding DNA: TGTGCCAGCAGCCCCGATGACCGGTGGAACACTGAAGCTTTCTTT. Its protein is CASSPDDRWNTEAFF. The chain employs TRBV7-9 and TRBJ1-1; D gene uncertain. V dropped 5 bases and J dropped 1 base, with 14 bases sitting between them. Per the germline V gene, CDR1 is SEHNR and CDR2 is FQNEAQ (reference sequence). This CDR3 is 15 amino acids long.

V gene TRBV5-1 combines with J gene TRBJ2-5; possibly TRBD2 for D (6 bases). This CDR3 region has 13 residues. Germline values: CDR1 SGHRS, CDR2 YFSETQ. With 4 bases removed from V and 5 bases from J, the gap between germline ends came to 12 bases. For the CDR3, the DNA is TGCGCCAGCAGCACCGGGACTGGGGAGACCCAGTACTTC. Protein sequence: CASSTGTGETQYF.

This clone showed up just once. The J gene is TRBJ2-5, the V gene TRBV25-1; the match to TRBD1 covers 7 bases. The germline gives CDR1 MGHDK, CDR2 SYGVNS. The ends lost 5 bases at V and 2 bases at J; junction bases unmatched: 14. The CDR3 has 17 amino acids. The CDR3 protein is CASSFGYGRTGQETQYF. CDR3 nucleotides: TGTGCCAGCAGTTTCGGGTACGGCAGGACAGGACAAGAGACCCAGTACTTC. Drawing the rest from reference TRBV25-1 and TRBJ2-5, the complete variable domain is EADIYQTPRYLVIGTGKKITLECSQTMGHDKMYWYQQDPGMELHLIHYSYGVNSTEKGDLSSESTVSRIRTEHFPLTLESARPSHTSQYLCASSFGYGRTGQETQYFGPGTRLLVL.

This chain uses TRBV7-2 with TRBJ1-5; D uncertain. The CDR3 is 14 residues long. Germline V gene sequence: CDR1 SGHTA, CDR2 FQGNSA. The V and J ends lost 7 bases and 1 base respectively, with 11 bases between them. The CDR3 spells CASTLGISNQPQHF. The DNA for the CDR3 is TGTGCCAGCACCCTCGGGATAAGCAATCAGCCCCAGCATTTT.

The chain joins TRBV27 to TRBJ1-2; TRBD1 aligns across 9 bases. After removal of 8 bases from V and 8 bases from J, the junction contained 15 bases not matched to a gene. CDR1 MNHEY and CDR2 SMNVEV come from the germline V gene (reference sequence). This CDR3 is built from 15 residues. CDR3 sequence: CASGLQGAGVRGYTF. CDR3 nucleotides: TGTGCCAGCGGACTACAGGGGGCGGGGGTCCGGGGCTACACCTTC.

This rearrangement joins TRBV30 to TRBJ2-5; TRBD2 aligns across 7 bases. With 0 bases clipped from V and 6 bases from J, the junction kept 7 bases outside the gene matches. CDR3 size: 14 residues. Germline assignment: CDR1 GTSNPN and CDR2 SVGIG (reference sequence). CDR3 in amino acids: CAWSVAGFPKTQYF. For the CDR3, the DNA is TGTGCCTGGAGTGTAGCGGGGTTCCCAAAGACCCAGTACTTC.

This chain joins TRBV7-9 and TRBJ1-6; weak D call: TRBD1 (6 bases). Germline V lookup: CDR1 SEHNR, CDR2 FQNEAQ (reference sequence). V was cut by 3 bases and J by 9 bases, with 12 bases left in between. The CDR3 extends over 14 amino acids. CDR3 DNA sequence: TGTGCCAGCAGCTTCTTCAGGGGTAGTTCACCCCTCCACTTT. This codes for CASSFFRGSSPLHF.

The chain is built from TRBV30 and TRBJ2-7, with D tentatively TRBD2 (6 bases). V lost 1 base and J 7 bases, leaving 17 bases between the germline ends. Germline V CDR1 and CDR2: GTSNPN, SVGIG (reference sequence). This CDR3 is 14 amino acids long. This CDR3 is CAWSAPRRGREQYF. The CDR3 bases are TGTGCCTGGAGTGCCCCGAGGAGGGGCAGGGAGCAGTACTTC.

The chain combines TRBV25-1 with TRBJ1-1, with a weak D call TRBD1 (5 bases). The CDR3 runs 14 residues. Germline V gives CDR1 MGHDK, CDR2 SYGVNS. With 9 bases removed from V and 4 bases from J, the gap between germline ends came to 18 bases. CDR3 sequence (DNA): TGTGCCAGTAGGGGCGCCCAAAGGGGCACTGAAGCTTTCTTT. Its protein is CASRGAQRGTEAFF.

The J gene is TRBJ1-1, the V gene TRBV6-5; D is undetermined. The CDR3 length is 16 residues. CDR1 is MNHEY and CDR2 is SVGAGI in the germline V gene. The V end lost 0 bases, the J end lost 5 bases, and 16 bases lay between the germline ends. CDR3 in amino acids: CASSYSGPGYLTEAFF. CDR3 coding DNA: TGTGCCAGCAGTTACTCAGGGCCTGGGTACCTAACTGAAGCTTTCTTT.

The V and J genes are TRBV5-4 and TRBJ2-5, with D perhaps TRBD1 or TRBD2 (6 bases each). The ends were cut back, 1 base at V and 5 bases at J, with 18 bases in the middle. This CDR3 is built from 16 residues. Germline CDR1 and CDR2: SGHNT and YYREEE (reference sequence). This CDR3 is CASSLTPVGGRETQYF. The CDR3 nucleotides are TGTGCCAGCAGCTTGACGCCGGTTGGGGGGCGGGAGACCCAGTACTTC.

The V gene is TRBV11-1, the J gene TRBJ1-2; a weak D match, TRBD1 (5 bases). V lost 3 bases, J lost 4 bases, and 9 bases lay in between. Germline CDR1 and CDR2: SGHAT and FQDESV (reference sequence). The CDR3 has 13 amino acids. The CDR3 spells CASSFGRAYGYTF. CDR3 bases: TGTGCCAGCAGCTTCGGCAGGGCCTATGGCTACACCTTC.

The gene calls are TRBV4-1 and TRBJ1-3, with 12 positions matching TRBD1. The CDR3 totals 19 residues. The germline V gene encodes CDR1 MGHRA and CDR2 YSYEKL. Trimming at V came to 6 bases and at J to 1 base, leaving 13 bases not matched to a gene. In DNA, the CDR3 is TGCGCCAGCAGTCCCCCGGGACAGGGGGCTAAAGGGTCTGGAAACACCATATATTTT. Protein: CASSPPGQGAKGSGNTIYF.

The genes are TRBV27 and TRBJ1-1, with TRBD1 identical over 9 bases. V shed 3 bases, J shed 4 bases, and the junction held 12 bases outside the gene matches. Germline assignment: CDR1 MNHEY and CDR2 SMNVEV (reference sequence). The CDR3 has 17 residues. The CDR3 bases are TGTGCCAGCAGTTTGTCACAGGGGGCGGGTTTTGGCACTGAAGCTTTCTTT. The encoded protein is CASSLSQGAGFGTEAFF.

The chain recombines TRBV5-1 with TRBJ1-3, with D possibly being TRBD1 (6 bases). The length of the CDR3 is 14 residues. V lost 0 bases, J lost 3 bases, and 7 bases lay in between. Per the germline V gene, CDR1 is SGHRS and CDR2 is YFSETQ. The CDR3: CASSLDRVGNTIYF. CDR3 nucleotide sequence: TGCGCCAGCAGCTTGGACAGGGTTGGAAACACCATATATTTT. Based on the CDR3 plus reference TRBV5-1 and TRBJ1-3, the full variable domain is KAGVTQTPRYLIKTRGQQVTLSCSPISGHRSVSWYQQTPGQGLQFLFEYFSETQRNKGNFPGRFSGRQFSNSRSEMNVSTLELGDSALYLCASSLDRVGNTIYFGEGSWLTVV.

This chain links TRBV5-4 with TRBJ2-2; 8 positions match TRBD2. With V trimmed by 0 bases and J by 6 bases, 4 bases remained unmatched. Looked up from germline, CDR1 is SGHNT and CDR2 is YYREEE (reference sequence). The CDR3 runs 15 residues. The CDR3 region has the DNA TGTGCCAGCAGCTTGGAGTTAGCGGGGCCCGGGGAGCTGTTTTTT. Translated: CASSLELAGPGELFF. Supplemented by reference TRBV5-4 and TRBJ2-2, the full variable domain reads ETGVTQSPTHLIKTRGQQVTLRCSSQSGHNTVSWYQQALGQGPQFIFQYYREEENGRGNFPPRFSGLQFPNYSSELNVNALELDDSALYLCASSLELAGPGELFFGEGSRLTVL.

V is TRBV25-1 and J is TRBJ1-2; the D is unclear. The CDR3 loop spans 13 amino acids. CDR1 and CDR2 from the germline V gene are MGHDK and SYGVNS. V lost 2 bases and J 0 bases, leaving 4 bases between the germline ends. The CDR3 loop is CASSETTNYGYTF. The CDR3 bases are TGTGCCAGCAGTGAAACCACTAACTATGGCTACACCTTC.

The rearrangement uses TRBV30 and TRBJ1-3; D is unresolved. This CDR3 comprises 16 residues. V was shortened by 4 bases and J by 0 bases, with 16 bases between the two germline ends. CDR1 is GTSNPN and CDR2 is SVGIG in the germline V gene (reference sequence). In nucleotides, the CDR3 is TGTGCCTGGAAGGGCTTCCGGACGGACTCTGGAAACACCATATATTTT. It yields the protein CAWKGFRTDSGNTIYF. The full variable domain, in which reference TRBV30 and TRBJ1-3 provide the parts outside the CDR3, is SQTIHQWPATLVQPVGSPLSLECTVEGTSNPNLYWYRQAAGRGLQLLFYSVGIGQISSEVPQNLSASRPQDRQFILSSKKLLLSDSGFYLCAWKGFRTDSGNTIYFGEGSWLTVV.

V and J are TRBV5-6 and TRBJ2-7; 7 positions match TRBD1. The CDR3 has 18 residues. Trimming took 4 bases from V and 5 from J; bases not matched to a gene: 21. CDR1 and CDR2 from the germline V gene are SGHDT and YYEEEE. CDR3 DNA: TGTGCCAGCAGCCCCCAGCATAGAGCGTTAGGGGGCATCGACGAGCAGTACTTC. Protein sequence: CASSPQHRALGGIDEQYF.

The chain employs TRBV7-9 and TRBJ1-3; possibly TRBD1 for D (5 bases). Germline CDR1 is SEHNR and CDR2 is FQNEAQ (reference sequence). V was shortened by 11 bases and J by 7 bases, with 12 bases between the two germline ends. CDR3 length: 11 amino acids. The CDR3 bases are TGTGCCGTTAACGAGGGGAACACCATATATTTT. Its translation is CAVNEGNTIYF.

The rearrangement uses TRBV7-9 and TRBJ1-1, with D possibly matching TRBD1 (6 bases). Germline V gene data show CDR1 as SEHNR and CDR2 as FQNEAQ (reference sequence). V shed 10 bases and J shed 1 base, with 22 bases lying between them. The CDR3 has 16 residues. In DNA, the CDR3 is TGTGCCACCCCACCCGCTACAGGGAAAGGGAACACTGAAGCTTTCTTT. Protein product: CATPPATGKGNTEAFF.

This clone came up once. This sequence joins TRBV19 and TRBJ1-2; D ambiguous. The V gene lost 3 bases and the J gene lost 7 bases, with 12 bases spanning the gap. CDR3 length equals 13 residues. Per germline, CDR1 LNHDA and CDR2 SQIVND (reference sequence). The CDR3 DNA reads TGTGCCAGTAGTATCGTCTCAGACCGTGGCTACACCTTC. Translating gives CASSIVSDRGYTF.

This clone was found a few times. This chain joins TRBV4-2 and TRBJ1-2; the D gene is possibly TRBD1 (5 bases). The CDR3 has 14 residues. Trimming left V 3 bases short and J 4 bases short, with 12 bases between. Germline CDR1 LGHNA, CDR2 YNFKEQ. CDR3 DNA sequence: TGTGCCAGCAGCCACCCGGGACTGAGCTATGGCTACACCTTC. This gives the protein CASSHPGLSYGYTF.

V is TRBV7-7 and J is TRBJ2-5, with TRBD2 identical over 9 bases. The CDR3 runs 15 residues. Germline values: CDR1 SSHAT, CDR2 FNYEAQ (reference sequence). Trimming removed 5 bases from V and 3 bases from J; junction bases left unmatched: 7. The CDR3 coding sequence is TGTGCCAGCAGCGCCGCTTCTAGCGGGAAAGAGACCCAGTACTTC. Protein sequence: CASSAASSGKETQYF.

The chain uses TRBV7-8 and TRBJ2-5, with TRBD2 matching 14 bases. V was pared by 3 bases and J by 1 base, with 1 base of the junction left unmatched. The germline V gene has CDR1 SGHVS and CDR2 FQNEAQ. The CDR3 has 16 residues. CDR3 loop: CASSFGLAGGQETQYF. CDR3 nucleotides: TGTGCCAGCAGCTTTGGACTAGCGGGGGGCCAAGAGACCCAGTACTTC.

The chain uses TRBV7-9 and TRBJ2-2; the D gene is possibly TRBD2 (5 bases). V gave up 1 base and J gave up 7 bases, with 10 bases separating them. This CDR3 comprises 14 residues. Germline V gene data show CDR1 as SEHNR and CDR2 as FQNEAQ (reference sequence). CDR3 DNA sequence: TGTGCCAGCAGCTTAGTTAGCGTTGGCGGGGAGCTGTTTTTT. Its translation is CASSLVSVGGELFF.

CDR3 protein: CASSLDGQRAGEQYF. The DNA of the CDR3 is TGTGCCAGCAGCTTAGATGGGCAGCGTGCGGGCGAGCAGTACTTC. The J gene is TRBJ2-7, the V gene TRBV11-3; D possibly corresponds to TRBD2 (5 bases). Trimming cost V 0 bases and J 6 bases, with 15 bases left between them. CDR3 length: 15 residues. Germline lookup yields CDR1 SGHNT and CDR2 YENEEA.

The V gene is TRBV30, the J gene TRBJ1-6, with 10 bases aligning to TRBD1. The germline gives CDR1 GTSNPN, CDR2 SVGIG (reference sequence). The CDR3 sequence is 15 residues long. After removal of 1 base from V and 7 bases from J, the junction contained 4 bases not matched to a gene. The CDR3 region has the DNA TGTGCCTGGAGTGCTGGACAGGGGGGCAATTCACCCCTCCACTTT. Its protein is CAWSAGQGGNSPLHF. The full variable domain, in which reference TRBV30 and TRBJ1-6 provide the parts outside the CDR3, is SQTIHQWPATLVQPVGSPLSLECTVEGTSNPNLYWYRQAAGRGLQLLFYSVGIGQISSEVPQNLSASRPQDRQFILSSKKLLLSDSGFYLCAWSAGQGGNSPLHFGNGTRLTVT.